These 24 T cell receptor beta chains were sequenced from one sample in a study of OX40 agonist ivuxolimab in advanced cancers. The protocol was immunoSEQ multiplex PCR, while the TCRdb copy is restricted to in-frame clones and leaves out a portion. The table lists just under 95,000 clones, around 87% of them singletons. This specimen was CD4+ or CD8+ T cells sorted from blood, taken in a trial of the OX40 agonist ivuxolimab. The origin of the receptors is an adult with an advanced solid tumor such as melanoma, head and neck, liver or kidney cancer.

This chain joins TRBV4-3 and TRBJ2-5, with D possibly TRBD2 on 5 matching bases. The V gene's germline CDR1 is LGHNA and CDR2 YSLEER. V was shortened by 4 bases and J by 4 bases, with 16 bases between the two germline ends. The CDR3 sequence is 15 residues long. CDR3 nucleotide sequence: TGCGCCAGCAGCCCGGACGGGGTAGTTTTAGAGACCCAGTACTTC. It codes for CASSPDGVVLETQYF.

CDR3 protein: CASSIYGLAGGPDTQYF. Written as DNA, the CDR3 is TGTGCCAGTAGTATATACGGACTAGCGGGGGGGCCGGATACGCAGTATTTT. This chain links TRBV19 with TRBJ2-3; 15 bases are a match to TRBD2. Germline V gene data show CDR1 as LNHDA and CDR2 as SQIVND (reference sequence). The length of the CDR3 is 17 residues. V gave up 2 bases and J gave up 6 bases; unmatched junction bases: 6.

The J gene is TRBJ1-2, the V gene TRBV30; no clear D gene. Trimming shortened V by 0 bases and J by 3 bases, and 20 bases separated the two germline ends. Per the germline V gene, CDR1 is GTSNPN and CDR2 is SVGIG (reference sequence). This CDR3 has 17 amino acids. CDR3 in DNA: TGTGCCTGGAGTGTACCTTTTCTTACATCTTCACACTATGGCTACACCTTC. Its protein is CAWSVPFLTSSHYGYTF. Combining the CDR3 with reference TRBV30 and TRBJ1-2 gives the whole variable domain SQTIHQWPATLVQPVGSPLSLECTVEGTSNPNLYWYRQAAGRGLQLLFYSVGIGQISSEVPQNLSASRPQDRQFILSSKKLLLSDSGFYLCAWSVPFLTSSHYGYTFGSGTRLTVV.

The CDR3 is CASSSGGVTDTQYF. The CDR3 DNA reads TGCGCCAGCAGCAGCGGAGGAGTCACAGATACGCAGTATTTT. The chain joins TRBV4-3 to TRBJ2-3; D is perhaps TRBD2 (5 bases). V lost 5 bases, J lost 2 bases, and 11 bases lay in between. The CDR3 spans 14 residues. Germline V gene lookup returns CDR1 LGHNA and CDR2 YSLEER.

The rearrangement uses TRBV6-5 and TRBJ1-4; D is unclear. Looked up from germline, CDR1 is MNHEY and CDR2 is SVGAGI. The V end was cut by 6 bases, the J end by 4 bases, with 12 bases between. The CDR3 length is 14 residues. The CDR3 loop reads CASRRGQYNEKLFF. CDR3 bases: TGTGCCAGCAGGAGAGGGCAGTATAATGAAAAACTGTTTTTT.

The rearrangement links TRBV5-6 to TRBJ2-1, with D possibly being TRBD2 (7 bases). The germline CDR1 and CDR2 sequences are SGHDT and YYEEEE. Trimming removed 3 bases at V and 1 base at J, with 14 bases between. The CDR3 has 16 residues. CDR3 region: CASSYRGARSYNEQFF. In DNA, the CDR3 is TGTGCCAGCAGCTACCGGGGGGCCCGATCCTACAATGAGCAGTTCTTC.

The J gene is TRBJ1-1, the V gene TRBV6-5, with TRBD1 matching over 7 bases. CDR1 is MNHEY and CDR2 is SVGAGI in the germline V gene. The CDR3 is 13 residues long. V dropped 7 bases and J dropped 8; count of bases not matched to a gene: 10. CDR3 in DNA: TGTGCCAGCACTCGGACAGGCGTGAGAGAAGCTTTCTTT. Its translation: CASTRTGVREAFF.

The chain employs TRBV9 and TRBJ1-3; 10 nucleotides line up with TRBD1. The CDR3 sequence is 16 residues long. The V gene end was trimmed by 4 bases and the J gene end by 2 bases; junction bases not matched to a gene: 6. Germline V lookup: CDR1 SGDLS, CDR2 YYNGEE. CDR3 region: CASSSRTGGAGNTIYF. DNA of the CDR3: TGTGCCAGCAGCTCCCGGACAGGGGGTGCTGGAAACACCATATATTTT.

The chain employs TRBV12-5 and TRBJ1-3, with D unresolved. The CDR3 is 11 residues long. Germline V lookup: CDR1 LGHNT, CDR2 FRNRAP. Deletions cut 9 bases from V and 8 bases from J, with 11 bases between. CDR3 in DNA: TGTGCTAGCTCGGAGGTAGACACCATATATTTT. Protein: CASSEVDTIYF.

The CDR3 coding sequence is TGTGCCAGCAGTTTATCCCTGGACCGCCTGAGAGGTGGCTACACCTTC. Translating it yields CASSLSLDRLRGGYTF. The chain links TRBV27 to TRBJ1-2; D uncertain. The germline V gene encodes CDR1 MNHEY and CDR2 SMNVEV (reference sequence). The CDR3 contains 16 residues. With 0 bases removed from V and 7 bases from J, the gap between germline ends came to 18 bases.

A few counts support this clone. The rearrangement links TRBV6-1 to TRBJ1-2; D unclear. V gave up 0 bases and J gave up 4 bases, with 6 bases separating them. The CDR3 loop spans 13 amino acids. The germline gives CDR1 MNHNS, CDR2 SASEGT. This chain's CDR3 is CASSEAALYGYTF. The DNA of the CDR3 is TGTGCCAGCAGTGAAGCGGCACTCTATGGCTACACCTTC.

The chain links TRBV5-1 to TRBJ2-1; 9 bases align to TRBD1. The CDR3 covers 14 residues. Unmatched junction bases numbered 8, after V lost 4 bases and J lost 9 bases. Germline CDR1 reads SGHRS; CDR2 reads YFSETQ. This CDR3 is CASSPGGQGSEQFF. CDR3 sequence (DNA): TGCGCCAGCAGCCCGGGGGGACAGGGAAGTGAGCAGTTCTTC.

As DNA, the CDR3 is TGTGCCAGCAGCGCGGACAGGTTCTCTGGAAACACCATATATTTT. Encoded protein: CASSADRFSGNTIYF. This chain joins TRBV9 and TRBJ1-3, with TRBD1 identical over 7 bases. V was clipped by 3 bases and J by 0 bases; unmatched bases: 3. CDR3 length equals 15 residues. From germline, CDR1 is SGDLS and CDR2 YYNGEE.

The chain uses TRBV7-6 and TRBJ1-6, with 10 bases aligning to TRBD1. From germline, CDR1 is SGHVS and CDR2 FNYEAQ. The CDR3 has 16 amino acids. After removal of 5 bases from V and 3 bases from J, the junction contained 4 bases not matched to a gene. The CDR3, as DNA: TGTGCCAGCAGCCTACGGGACAGGGGCTATAATTCACCCCTCCACTTT. This encodes CASSLRDRGYNSPLHF.

V gene TRBV7-9 combines with J gene TRBJ2-1, with 10 bases fitting TRBD1. This CDR3 spans 19 amino acids. V trimming: 5 bases; J trimming: 7 bases; junction bases outside the gene matches: 20. Germline lookup yields CDR1 SEHNR and CDR2 FQNEAQ (reference sequence). The CDR3 sequence: CASSTRTQAGTGEGNEQFF. The CDR3 bases are TGTGCCAGCAGCACAAGGACCCAAGCCGGGACAGGGGAAGGAAATGAGCAGTTCTTC.

The V gene is TRBV5-1, the J gene TRBJ2-7, with 7 bases lining up with TRBD1. The CDR3 is made up of 15 amino acids. Germline values: CDR1 SGHRS, CDR2 YFSETQ. The V and J ends lost 4 bases and 2 bases, in that order; junction bases with no gene match: 9. CDR3 residues: CASSPSGTAPYEQYF. The CDR3 bases are TGCGCCAGCAGCCCCTCCGGGACAGCTCCCTACGAGCAGTACTTC.

In its sample, this clone was seen once. The rearrangement uses TRBV6-5 and TRBJ2-3; D may be TRBD1 (5 bases). The germline V and J ends were trimmed by 0 bases and 3 bases, with 10 bases remaining between them. The CDR3 length is 15 residues. CDR1 is MNHEY, CDR2 SVGAGI, per germline. CDR3 amino acids: CASSYSVRETDTQYF. As DNA, the CDR3 is TGTGCCAGCAGTTACTCGGTCAGGGAAACAGATACGCAGTATTTT.

The chain joins TRBV19 to TRBJ2-6; 9 bases map to TRBD1. The V and J ends lost 4 bases and 4 bases, in that order; junction bases with no gene match: 5. The CDR3 extends over 16 amino acids. Germline assignment: CDR1 LNHDA and CDR2 SQIVND (reference sequence). The CDR3 DNA follows: TGTGCCAGTAGTAGCCGACAGGGGGGCGGGGCCAACGTCCTGACTTTC. It encodes CASSSRQGGGANVLTF. The variable domain in full, completed from reference TRBV19 and TRBJ2-6, reads DGGITQSPKYLFRKEGQNVTLSCEQNLNHDAMYWYRQDPGQGLRLIYYSQIVNDFQKGDIAEGYSVSREKKESFPLTVTSAQKNPTAFYLCASSSRQGGGANVLTFGAGSRLTVL.

The chain has TRBV2 and TRBJ1-2, with D possibly being TRBD1 (6 bases). This CDR3 is 13 amino acids long. Trimming took off 4 bases at V and 7 bases at J, with 13 bases between the two ends. From germline, CDR1 is SNHLY and CDR2 FYNNEI. CDR3 in amino acids: CASSGPRTAGYTF. In nucleotides, the CDR3 is TGTGCCAGCAGTGGTCCCCGGACAGCTGGCTACACCTTC.

V and J are TRBV6-5 and TRBJ1-1; D is possibly TRBD1 (5 bases). The germline V gene has CDR1 MNHEY and CDR2 SVGAGI. The CDR3 is 13 residues long. V lost 6 bases to trimming and J lost 6 bases, with 14 bases between them. CDR3 nucleotide sequence: TGTGCCAGCAGACTCACACAGGTCGCTGAAGCTTTCTTT. Translating gives CASRLTQVAEAFF.

Only one count was recorded for this clone. The chain joins TRBV7-9 to TRBJ2-7; D is uncertain. V shed 1 base and J shed 1 base, with 8 bases lying between them. The germline V gene encodes CDR1 SEHNR and CDR2 FQNEAQ (reference sequence). This CDR3 spans 14 amino acids. The DNA for the CDR3 is TGTGCCAGCAGCTTAGGTGCCAGATCCTACGAGCAGTACTTC. Protein sequence: CASSLGARSYEQYF.

V is TRBV7-3 and J is TRBJ1-1, with D tentatively TRBD1 (5 bases). The CDR3 covers 13 residues. V was shortened by 5 bases and J by 7 bases, with 14 bases between the two germline ends. Germline V CDR1 and CDR2: SGHTA, FQGTGA. The CDR3 loop reads CASSLHARGEAFF. Written as DNA, the CDR3 is TGTGCCAGCAGCCTCCACGCGAGGGGTGAAGCTTTCTTT.

J is TRBJ2-7 and V is TRBV11-2; 9 nucleotides agree with TRBD2. V trimming: 8 bases; J trimming: 5 bases; junction bases outside the gene matches: 10. Germline lookup yields CDR1 SGHAT and CDR2 FQNNGV. The CDR3 is 14 residues long. CDR3 coding DNA: TGTGCCAGCGAACTGGGCGGGGGGGGCCACGAGCAGTACTTC. It yields the protein CASELGGGGHEQYF.

To note about this clone: Other DNA variants within this sample encode the same CDR3. The chain uses TRBV9 and TRBJ2-5; TRBD2 agrees at 11 bases. V shed 0 bases, J shed 5 bases, and the junction held 6 bases outside the gene matches. The CDR3 runs to 16 residues. Germline V gene sequence: CDR1 SGDLS, CDR2 YYNGEE. This CDR3 reads CASSVVASGGLETQYF. The CDR3 DNA reads as TGTGCCAGCAGCGTAGTGGCTAGCGGGGGGCTGGAGACCCAGTACTTC.